This T cell receptor beta chain is from a study of T cell responses to AZD1222 COVID-19 vaccine. Study outcomes and limitations: Spike-specific TCR depth and breadth grew after two AZD1222 doses. Donors were largely white British and mainly female; clonal diversity was possibly underestimated.

The length of the CDR3 is 14 residues. V was clipped by 8 bases and J by 2 bases; unmatched bases: 9. Germline-derived CDR1 and CDR2 are MNHEY and SVGAGI. A note on this clone: As yet, its antigen is unknown.

Using immunoSEQ multiplex PCR, the repertoire was profiled, and TCRdb retains in-frame clones only, with some absent. Among 150,000 to 200,000 clones listed, approximately 92% were seen once. This specimen was peripheral blood, taken on day 0 of AZD1222 vaccination. The gene calls are TRBV6-5 and TRBJ2-7, with TRBD1 identical over 7 bases. The source of this sequence is an adult in good health. CDR3 nucleotides: TGTGCCAGCTTCAAGACGACAGGGACCTACGAGCAGTACTTC. Amino acid sequence: CASFKTTGTYEQYF.